The 30 T cell receptor beta chains in this list originate from one sample, sequenced in a study of T cell repertoires in cytomegalovirus infection. These TCRs are of unknown antigen specificity. Each CDR3 protein is one row after TCRdb ran MiXCR on the reads. The sample has some 99,000 distinct CDR3 sequences, under 30% seen once. The starting material was CD8+ T cells from cultured PBMCs, obtained from culture after CMV antigen stimulation. The receptors come from a human donor in good health (CMV status not recorded). Some clones in this sample may be carry-over from other donors' samples.

In its sample, this clonotype was seen a few times. The chain joins TRBV5-6 to TRBJ2-1; weak D call: TRBD2 (7 bases). The CDR3 runs 14 residues. Trimming stripped 0 bases from V and 5 bases from J, with 9 bases between. Per the germline V gene, CDR1 is SGHDT and CDR2 is YYEEEE. The CDR3 coding sequence is TGTGCCAGCAGCTTGGTGCGGGGGCACAATGAGCAGTTCTTC. Residues: CASSLVRGHNEQFF.

Many counts were recorded for this clonotype. V is TRBV4-1 and J is TRBJ2-7; no clear D. This CDR3 has 13 residues. V was trimmed by 4 bases and J by 1 base, leaving 8 bases between them. In germline, CDR1 is MGHRA, CDR2 YSYEKL. Here the CDR3 reads CASSPQDSYEQYF. The CDR3 nucleotides read TGCGCCAGCAGCCCGCAGGATTCCTACGAGCAGTACTTC.

The V and J genes are TRBV20-1 and TRBJ1-2; 7 bases match TRBD1. Trimming cost V 1 base and J 6 bases; bases outside gene matches: 14. The CDR3 extends over 16 amino acids. In germline, CDR1 is DFQATT, CDR2 SNEGSKA (reference sequence). Here the CDR3 DNA reads TGCAGTGCTAGAGCTTTACAGGGGAGAGGGTCTGATGGCTACACCTTC. Amino acids: CSARALQGRGSDGYTF.

Ten or more counts support this clonotype. Mismatch with germline at one junction end may stem from a read error. The chain combines TRBV7-2 with TRBJ2-2; D may be TRBD2 (5 bases). Germline V gives CDR1 SGHTA, CDR2 FQGNSA. This CDR3 has 12 residues. In DNA form, the CDR3 reads TGTGCCAGCAGCCCGACTACCGGGGTGCTGTTTTTT. Translated: CASSPTTGVLFF.

The chain carries TRBV6-5 and TRBJ2-3; 8 bases are a match to TRBD2. After removal of 7 bases from V and 1 base from J, the junction contained 10 bases not matched to a gene. CDR3 length: 16 amino acids. The germline gives CDR1 MNHEY, CDR2 SVGAGI. CDR3: CASTLRAGGGTDTQYF. The CDR3 DNA is TGTGCCAGCACCCTCCGGGCGGGGGGAGGCACAGATACGCAGTATTTT.

The rearrangement links TRBV27 to TRBJ2-7; 9 bases line up with TRBD2. The ends lost 2 bases at V and 7 bases at J; junction bases unmatched: 6. The germline gives CDR1 MNHEY, CDR2 SMNVEV (reference sequence). The CDR3 is 14 amino acids. The CDR3, as DNA: TGTGCCAGCAGTTTAAGCGGGGGGCGAGGGGAGCAGTACTTC. It codes for CASSLSGGRGEQYF.

A few counts support this clonotype. CDR3 protein: CASSPTGGVYEQYF. The DNA for the CDR3 is TGTGCCAGCAGCCCGACAGGGGGCGTTTACGAGCAGTACTTC. J is TRBJ2-7 and V is TRBV12-3 or TRBV12-4; 10 positions match TRBD1. This CDR3 contains 14 residues. Germline trimming cut 6 bases from V and 4 bases from J; bases unmatched to any gene: 6.

A few counts support this clonotype. The chain carries TRBV6-8 and TRBJ2-2; D gene ambiguous. The CDR3 covers 14 residues. Germline V gene data show CDR1 as MNHGY and CDR2 as SAAAGT. V was trimmed by 2 bases and J by 5 bases, leaving 9 bases between them. The CDR3 loop reads CASSYGVGTGELFF. The DNA for the CDR3 is TGTGCCAGCAGTTACGGGGTCGGGACCGGGGAGCTGTTTTTT.

The rearrangement uses TRBV7-3 and TRBJ2-5; D is ambiguous. V was trimmed by 2 bases and J by 7 bases, leaving 17 bases between them. The CDR3 covers 15 residues. Germline V gene sequence: CDR1 SGHTA, CDR2 FQGTGA. This chain's CDR3 is CASSLGVYILGTQYF. In DNA form, the CDR3 reads TGTGCCAGCAGCTTAGGGGTTTACATTCTAGGGACCCAGTACTTC.

This clonotype has just a few counts. The chain links TRBV7-6 to TRBJ2-5, with TRBD2 matching over 11 bases. Germline values: CDR1 SGHVS, CDR2 FNYEAQ. The CDR3 sequence is 16 residues long. V lost 1 base to trimming and J lost 2 bases; unmatched junction nucleotides: 3. CDR3 in amino acids: CASSLGSSGGQETQYF. The CDR3 bases are TGTGCCAGCAGCTTAGGGTCTAGCGGGGGGCAAGAGACCCAGTACTTC.

This clonotype has at least ten counts. V usage is TRBV12-3 or TRBV12-4 and J usage is TRBJ1-1; D call uncertain. CDR3 size: 13 residues. With 5 bases removed from V and 1 base from J, the gap between germline ends came to 8 bases. CDR3 bases: TGTGCCAGCAGTCCCGGCTGGAACACTGAAGCTTTCTTT. It specifies CASSPGWNTEAFF.

A note on this clonotype: Given a much more abundant clone one base away, this may be a read error. The chain carries TRBV4-1 and TRBJ1-1, with TRBD1 matching over 7 bases. The V and J ends lost 8 bases and 0 bases, in that order; junction bases with no gene match: 9. Germline loops: CDR1 MGHRA, CDR2 YSYEKL. The CDR3 totals 15 residues. CDR3 sequence (DNA): TGCGCCAGCTCCGAGGAAGGGGGCTTGAACACTGAAGCTTTCTTT. Translation gives CASSEEGGLNTEAFF.

As to this clonotype: A clone one base away is much larger, so this may be a read error. This chain uses TRBV7-6 with TRBJ2-7; the D is unclear. The CDR3 runs to 16 residues. The V end lost 6 bases, the J end lost 2 bases, and 20 bases lay between the germline ends. Germline CDR1 is SGHVS and CDR2 is FNYEAQ. The CDR3 sequence is CASRPKDGSTPYEQYF. The CDR3 DNA sequence: TGTGCCAGCAGACCTAAGGACGGATCTACTCCCTACGAGCAGTACTTC.

This chain joins TRBV20-1 and TRBJ2-2; D is ambiguous. Trimming left V 4 bases short and J 0 bases short, with 15 bases between. Germline V gives CDR1 DFQATT, CDR2 SNEGSKA (reference sequence). There are 16 residues in the CDR3. The CDR3 is CSAKSFILSNTGELFF. CDR3 nucleotides: TGCAGTGCTAAGTCCTTCATTCTGTCGAACACCGGGGAGCTGTTTTTT.

A note on this clonotype: Compared with germline, one end of the junction differs, possibly owing to a read error. The chain carries TRBV5-3 and TRBJ2-7; D is unresolved. TRBV5-3 is an open reading frame whose function is uncertain. This CDR3 contains 14 residues. CDR3 residues: CASSLFGFSYEQYF. The DNA of the CDR3 is TGTGCCAGCAGCTTGTTTGGGTTCTCCTACGAGCAGTACTTC.

The chain uses TRBV4-1 and TRBJ1-2; D is unclear. This CDR3 spans 15 amino acids. With 1 base removed from V and 4 bases from J, the gap between germline ends came to 13 bases. The germline gives CDR1 MGHRA, CDR2 YSYEKL. The CDR3 is CASSQGARASYGYTF. The CDR3 DNA sequence: TGCGCCAGCAGCCAAGGCGCCCGGGCCTCCTATGGCTACACCTTC.

This clonotype was counted ten times or more. The rearrangement uses TRBV19 and TRBJ2-7; perhaps TRBD1 as D (6 bases). CDR3 size: 13 residues. CDR1 and CDR2 from the germline V gene are LNHDA and SQIVND (reference sequence). Trimming took 5 bases from V and 2 from J, leaving 10 bases between them. CDR3 sequence (DNA): TGTGCCAGTAGTTTGGGGGCAACCTACGAGCAGTACTTC. Translated: CASSLGATYEQYF.

V gene TRBV12-3 or TRBV12-4 combines with J gene TRBJ2-5; the match to TRBD2 covers 12 bases. The CDR3 covers 17 residues. J lost 3 bases, V lost 6 bases, and 11 bases had no gene match. The CDR3 nucleotides are TGTGCCAGCAGCCCTGGACTAGCGGGGCCCCGGGAAGAGACCCAGTACTTC. Translation gives CASSPGLAGPREETQYF.

This chain links TRBV2 with TRBJ2-1; D unresolved. The V and J ends lost 8 bases and 6 bases respectively, with 5 bases between them. Germline CDR1 and CDR2: SNHLY and FYNNEI. The CDR3 loop spans 10 amino acids. CDR3 sequence (DNA): TGTGCCAGCTCCATCAATGAGCAGTTCTTC. It yields the protein CASSINEQFF.

The chain has TRBV7-6 and TRBJ1-5; 7 nucleotides agree with TRBD1. Germline V gives CDR1 SGHVS, CDR2 FNYEAQ. V was clipped by 5 bases and J by 3 bases; unmatched bases: 7. This CDR3 spans 15 amino acids. The CDR3 coding sequence is TGTGCCAGCAGCCGCACAGGGGCCCCCAATCAGCCCCAGCATTTT. It specifies CASSRTGAPNQPQHF.

This chain links TRBV6-5 with TRBJ2-7; maybe TRBD2 (6 bases). V was clipped by 6 bases and J by 0 bases, with 15 bases between them. Germline CDR1 is MNHEY and CDR2 is SVGAGI. The CDR3 has 15 residues. This CDR3 reads CASSPGLSSSYEQYF. The CDR3 region has the DNA TGTGCCAGCAGCCCGGGACTCTCCAGCTCCTACGAGCAGTACTTC.

This clonotype has more than one count but fewer than ten. One junction end disagrees with the germline gene, perhaps due to a read error. V gene TRBV7-2 combines with J gene TRBJ2-1, with TRBD2 matching 12 bases. The CDR3 runs to 14 residues. Per germline, CDR1 SGHTA and CDR2 FQGNSA. DNA of the CDR3: TGTGCCAGCAGCCTAGCGGGGGGGTCTGATGAGCAGTTCTTC. Translated: CASSLAGGSDEQFF.

This clonotype was detected ten times or more. This sequence joins TRBV7-9 and TRBJ2-7; D is uncertain. CDR1 is SEHNR and CDR2 is FQNEAQ in the germline V gene (reference sequence). This CDR3 contains 12 residues. V shed 5 bases and J shed 4 bases, with 9 bases lying between them. The CDR3 reads CASSPDAYEQYF. Written as DNA, the CDR3 is TGTGCCAGCAGCCCAGACGCTTACGAGCAGTACTTC. The whole variable domain, filled in from reference TRBV7-9 and TRBJ2-7, reads DTGVSQNPRHKITKRGQNVTFRCDPISEHNRLYWYRQTLGQGPEFLTYFQNEAQLEKSRLLSDRFSAERPKGSFSTLEIQRTEQGDSAMYLCASSPDAYEQYFGPGTRLTVT.

The chain carries TRBV4-2 and TRBJ1-5; 7 nucleotides line up with TRBD1. The V and J ends lost 1 base and 2 bases, in that order; junction bases with no gene match: 8. This CDR3 is built from 17 residues. From germline, CDR1 is LGHNA and CDR2 YNFKEQ. The CDR3 loop is CASSQASTGMGNQPQHF. DNA for the CDR3: TGTGCCAGCAGCCAAGCTTCGACAGGGATGGGCAATCAGCCCCAGCATTTT.

The chain carries TRBV7-4 and TRBJ2-7, with D maybe TRBD2 (6 bases). Trimming stripped 5 bases from V and 5 bases from J, with 13 bases between. This CDR3 has 13 residues. Germline lookup yields CDR1 SGHVT and CDR2 SQSDAQ. DNA of the CDR3: TGTGCCAGCAGCACCCGGCCGGGGGACGAGCAGTACTTC. Translating it yields CASSTRPGDEQYF. The whole variable domain, remainder taken from reference TRBV7-4 and TRBJ2-7, is GAGVSQSPRYKVAKRGRDVALRCDSISGHVTLYWYRQTLGQGSEVLTYSQSDAQRDKSGRPSGRFSAERPERSVSTLKIQRTEQGDSAVYLCASSTRPGDEQYFGPGTRLTVT.

This chain links TRBV4-1 with TRBJ1-6, with D maybe TRBD1 (6 bases). The V end was cut by 2 bases, the J end by 12 bases, with 8 bases between. CDR1 and CDR2 from the germline V gene are MGHRA and YSYEKL. CDR3 size: 12 residues. This CDR3 reads CASSQRTEPLHF. Here the CDR3 DNA reads TGCGCCAGCAGCCAAAGGACAGAACCCCTCCACTTT.

This chain connects TRBV12-3 or TRBV12-4 to TRBJ2-1; D is uncertain. The V end lost 3 bases, the J end lost 0 bases, and 6 bases lay between the germline ends. The CDR3 covers 14 residues. CDR3: CASSLGDSYNEQFF. The CDR3 DNA sequence: TGTGCCAGCAGTTTGGGTGACTCCTACAATGAGCAGTTCTTC.

CDR3 in amino acids: CASSADRARDTQYF. The DNA for the CDR3 is TGTGCCAGCAGCGCAGACAGGGCCAGAGATACGCAGTATTTT. The chain employs TRBV12-3 or TRBV12-4 and TRBJ2-3; 7 nucleotides agree with TRBD1. The CDR3 runs to 14 residues. Losses at the gene ends were 6 bases for V and 5 bases for J; bases not matched to a gene: 8.

This chain uses TRBV19 with TRBJ1-1, with TRBD1 as a possible D gene (6 bases). The CDR3 is 13 amino acids. V lost 3 bases and J 5 bases, leaving 10 bases between the germline ends. The germline gives CDR1 LNHDA, CDR2 SQIVND (reference sequence). The CDR3, as DNA: TGTGCCAGTAGTATGGGGGCCGGGACTGAAGCTTTCTTT. It translates to CASSMGAGTEAFF.

Note on this clonotype: The junction does not match germline at one end; this may be a read error. The V call is TRBV7-4, the J call TRBJ2-5, with TRBD2 as a possible D gene (5 bases). The length of the CDR3 is 15 residues. Germline V gives CDR1 SGHVT, CDR2 SQSDAQ. The CDR3 DNA follows: TGTGCCAGCAGCTTAGCGTCGGCCAGCGGAGAGGCCCAGTACTTC. Protein sequence: CASSLASASGEAQYF.